This TCR beta chain derives from a study of T cell repertoires in cytomegalovirus infection. Germline CDR1 reads SNHLY; CDR2 reads FYNNEI. V lost 10 bases, J lost 4 bases, and 5 bases lay in between. The CDR3 contains 10 residues. MiXCR was run by TCRdb on the reads, yielding one entry per CDR3 protein. Altogether around 430,000 distinct CDR3 sequences are present, under 45% being singletons, with the ten largest covering just under 45%. Notes on this clonotype: Its antigen is as yet unknown.

The origin of this receptor is a human donor in good health (CMV status not recorded). Some clones in this sample may be carry-over from other donors' samples. The sample was cultured PBMCs, taken from culture after CMV antigen stimulation. V and J are TRBV2 and TRBJ1-3; D is unclear. The DNA for the CDR3 is TGTGCCATCACAGGAAACACCATATATTTT. This codes for CAITGNTIYF.